A selection of T cell receptor beta chains follows, all from one sample in a study of cytomegalovirus exposure and HLA in healthy donors. Profiled with immunoSEQ multiplex PCR; TCRdb holds only in-frame clones, not every one. The sample has around 150,000 clones, around 77% seen once. The source material was PBMCs. The receptors were sampled from a young man in good health. CDR3s include the opening cysteine and the closing phenylalanine or tryptophan. D genes are given only for firm matches. The size of a clone is reported for some rows only, either as once, few or many, or as a class for expanded clones.

NA | NA | TRBJ2-3 | TRBV7-9 | TGTTCCAGCAGCTTAGAGCCCCGGGAGACGGGCATAGATACGCAGTATTTT | CSSSLEPRETGIDTQYF
NA | TRBD1 | TRBJ1-1 | TRBV6-6 | TGTGCCAGCAGAAGGACAGGGGGGGACACTGAAGCTTTCTTT | CASRRTGGDTEAFF
NA | TRBD1 | TRBJ2-3 | TRBV28 | TGTGCCAGCAGTTTGGGTACCGGGACAGGGGTCGTAGATACGCAGTATTTT | CASSLGTGTGVVDTQYF
NA | TRBD1 | TRBJ2-3 | TRBV4-1 | TGCGCCAGCAGCCAAGGACAGGGCAGGGGTACGCAGTATTTT | CASSQGQGRGTQYF
NA | NA | TRBJ1-5 | TRBV5-1 | TGCGCCAGCAGCTTGTCAGGGGAATCGAATCAGCCCCAGCATTTT | CASSLSGESNQPQHF
NA | NA | TRBJ1-5 | TRBV28 | TGTGCCAGCAGTTTGAGTCCGTTGGGGGGTTCGGCCCAGCATTTT | CASSLSPLGGSAQHF
once | TRBD2 | TRBJ2-5 | TRBV28 | TGTGCCAGCAGTTCCCCAGCGGGTAGCGGGAGCGCGTACCAAGAGACCCAGTACTTC | CASSSPAGSGSAYQETQYF
NA | TRBD1 | TRBJ2-1 | TRBV27 | TGTGCCAGCAGTTTCTTAGGACAGGGGTTACACAATGAGCAGTTCTTC | CASSFLGQGLHNEQFF
NA | NA | TRBJ2-5 | TRBV2 | TGTGCCAGCAATCCAGCAGGAGAGACCCAGTACTTC | CASNPAGETQYF
NA | TRBD1 | TRBJ2-1 | TRBV7-3 | TGTGCCAGCAGCTTGTTAGGGACAGGCGGCGAGCAGTTCTTC | CASSLLGTGGEQFF
NA | TRBD2 | TRBJ2-5 | TRBV5-1 | TGCGCCAGCAGCTTGGATGGCGGGGGAGGGGAGACCCAGTACTTC | CASSLDGGGGETQYF
NA | TRBD2 | TRBJ2-1 | TRBV5-4 | TGTGCCAGCAGCTTGTACCTAGCGGTCAATGAGCAGTTCTTC | CASSLYLAVNEQFF
NA | NA | TRBJ2-1 | TRBV7-9 | TGTGCCAGCGCAAGAGCCAGGGCGGGGGCACCCAATGAGCAGTTCTTC | CASARARAGAPNEQFF
NA | NA | TRBJ2-5 | TRBV5-8 | TGTGCCAGCAGCTTGGGTGGGGCCCGGGAGACCCAGTACTTC | CASSLGGARETQYF
NA | TRBD2 | TRBJ2-5 | TRBV7-2 | TGTGCCAGCAGCCCGAGCGGGAGGGAGACCCAGTACTTC | CASSPSGRETQYF
once | TRBD1 | TRBJ1-2 | TRBV7-2 | TGTGCCAGCAGCCCGGGACAGGGAATCTATGGCTACACCTTC | CASSPGQGIYGYTF
NA | TRBD2 | TRBJ2-7 | TRBV6-1 | TGTGCCAGCAGTGAAGCAGGACTAGCGATCCACGAGCAGTACTTC | CASSEAGLAIHEQYF
NA | NA | TRBJ1-1 | TRBV5-5 | TGTGCCAGCAGCTTGCAGGCCGACACTGAAGCTTTCTTT | CASSLQADTEAFF
once | NA | TRBJ2-1 | TRBV15 | TGTGCCACCAGCTCCCGGTTTGAGGCCCCAAGATACAATGAGCAGTTCTTC | CATSSRFEAPRYNEQFF
NA | TRBD2 | TRBJ2-3 | TRBV7-9 | TGTGCCAGCAGCCGGACTAGCGGTCGGAGTCGAGATACGCAGTATTTT | CASSRTSGRSRDTQYF
NA | NA | TRBJ2-7 | TRBV10-3 | TGTGCCATCGCCGGAGTTAATTACGAGCAGTACTTC | CAIAGVNYEQYF
NA | NA | TRBJ2-4 | TRBV20-1 | TGCAGTGCTAGAGTCCGGGGTGGGGTCTTC | CSARVRGGVF
NA | NA | TRBJ2-1 | TRBV29-1 | TGCAGCTACGGAGGAGGGACGGCCTCCTATAGTGGGGAGCAGTTCTTC | CSYGGGTASYSGEQFF
NA | NA | TRBJ2-7 | TRBV28 | TGTGCCAGCGGGAGAACTAGCCGTCCGGGGGAGCAGTACTTC | CASGRTSRPGEQYF
NA | NA | TRBJ2-7 | TRBV11-3 | TGTGCCAGCAGACAGATTGACAGTATCGGCTACGAGCAGTACTTC | CASRQIDSIGYEQYF
NA | TRBD1 | TRBJ1-2 | TRBV11-2 | TGTGCCAGCAGCTTGTTTGGGACAGACCTCTATGGCTACACCTTC | CASSLFGTDLYGYTF
NA | NA | TRBJ2-3 | TRBV6-5 | TGTGCCAGCAGTTACTCGATAGCGTCTAGCACAGATACGCAGTATTTT | CASSYSIASSTDTQYF
NA | TRBD1 | TRBJ2-3 | TRBV15 | TGTGCCACCAGCAGGGGACAGGGTAGGACAGATACGCAGTATTTT | CATSRGQGRTDTQYF
NA | TRBD1 | TRBJ1-1 | TRBV5-1 | TGCGCCAGCAGCTGGGTTGGACAGGGGGGAACTGAAGCTTTCTTT | CASSWVGQGGTEAFF
NA | TRBD1 | TRBJ2-7 | TRBV7-9 | TGTGCCAGCAGCTTCGGGACAGCCTACGAGCAGTACTTC | CASSFGTAYEQYF
NA | TRBD2 | TRBJ2-5 | TRBV7-9 | TGTGCCAGCAGCCATAGCGGGAGTCCAGAGACCCAGTACTTC | CASSHSGSPETQYF
NA | NA | TRBJ2-1 | TRBV25-1 | TGTGCCAGCAGTGAATATAAGGGACGGCTAGGGGGTGAGCAGTTCTTC | CASSEYKGRLGGEQFF
NA | NA | TRBJ1-2 | TRBV27 | TGTGCCAGCAGTTCCTATCTTGACAGATCTAACTATGGCTACACCTTC | CASSSYLDRSNYGYTF
NA | NA | TRBJ2-7 | TRBV27 | TGTGCCAGCAGTTTATCAGGGTACGGGACCTACGAGCAGTACTTC | CASSLSGYGTYEQYF
few | TRBD2 | TRBJ2-5 | TRBV6-5 | TGTGCCAGCAGTTACGGGACTAGCGGTCAAGAGACCCAGTACTTC | CASSYGTSGQETQYF
NA | NA | TRBJ1-1 | TRBV11-2 | TGTGCCAGCAGCCTAGGGCAGGCTAACACTGAAGCTTTCTTT | CASSLGQANTEAFF
few | NA | TRBJ2-1 | TRBV4-1 | TGCGCCAGCACCCTGATTCTAAGCTCCTACAATGAGCAGTTCTTC | CASTLILSSYNEQFF
NA | NA | TRBJ2-7 | TRBV13 | TGTGCCAGCAGCAATGAGGGGCCCGGGACTGGGATCTCCTACGAGCAGTACTTC | CASSNEGPGTGISYEQYF
NA | NA | TRBJ1-2 | TRBV7-9 | TGTGCCAGCAGCTTAGACAGGGAAGGTCTCTGGGATGGCTACACCTTC | CASSLDREGLWDGYTF
once | NA | TRBJ1-4 | TRBV28 | TGTGCCAGCAGTCAGTCTAATGAAAAACTGTTTTTT | CASSQSNEKLFF
once | TRBD1 | TRBJ2-7 | TRBV11-3 | TGTGCCAGCAGCTCGACCAGGGGGTCGGGTGAGCAGTACTTC | CASSSTRGSGEQYF
NA | NA | TRBJ2-3 | TRBV11-3 | TGTGCCAGCAGCTTGCAGGGGACAAGCACAGATACGCAGTATTTT | CASSLQGTSTDTQYF
once | NA | TRBJ2-3 | TRBV20-1 | TGCAGTGCTAGACAGGTTACGCAGTATTTT | CSARQVTQYF
NA | TRBD2 | TRBJ2-5 | TRBV28 | TGTGCCAGCAGTTTGACTAGCGGGAGGGAAAAGCAGTACTTC | CASSLTSGREKQYF
NA | TRBD2 | TRBJ2-7 | TRBV7-8 | TGTGCCAGCAGCCAACCGGGACTAGCGATGGGGTCGGACGAGCAGTACTTC | CASSQPGLAMGSDEQYF
NA | TRBD1 | TRBJ2-2 | TRBV9 | TGTGCCAGCAGCGTAGAGGGACAGGGTTCCGGGGAGCTGTTTTTT | CASSVEGQGSGELFF
few | NA | TRBJ2-4 | TRBV30 | TGTGCCTGGAGTGTACGGGTCAGGGACATTCAGTACTTC | CAWSVRVRDIQYF
NA | TRBD2 | TRBJ2-7 | TRBV5-1 | TGCGCCAGCAGCCTGGTCGGGAGGGACGAGCAGTACTTC | CASSLVGRDEQYF
NA | TRBD1 | TRBJ1-5 | TRBV7-8 | TGTGCCAGCAGCTCCGGACAGGGAGCATATAGCAATCAGCCCCAGCATTTT | CASSSGQGAYSNQPQHF
few | TRBD1 | TRBJ1-5 | TRBV30 | TGTGCCTGGAATACAGGGGTTAGCAATCAGCCCCAGCATTTT | CAWNTGVSNQPQHF
NA | TRBD2 | TRBJ2-7 | TRBV5-1 | TGCGCCAGCAGCTTGATTGGCTGGACTAGTGGCTCCTACGAGCAGTACTTC | CASSLIGWTSGSYEQYF
NA | TRBD1 | TRBJ1-2 | TRBV27 | TGTGCCAGCAGTTTATCGACAGGGATGTATGGCTACACCTTC | CASSLSTGMYGYTF
NA | TRBD1 | TRBJ1-1 | TRBV18 | TGTGCCAGCTCAGCCACGGGACAGGGTTCTGAAGCTTTCTTT | CASSATGQGSEAFF
NA | NA | TRBJ2-7 | TRBV29-1 | TGCAGCGTCTCTGAGGGTGGCTCCTACGAGCAGTACTTC | CSVSEGGSYEQYF
NA | TRBD1 | TRBJ2-1 | TRBV5-4 | TGTGCCAGCAGCAGAACCGGGACAGGCTACAATGAGCAGTTCTTC | CASSRTGTGYNEQFF
NA | TRBD1 | TRBJ1-1 | TRBV7-9 | TGTTCCAGCAGCCCGGGACAGGTCGGGCTCTTTGGAGCTTTCTTT | CSSSPGQVGLFGAFF
NA | NA | TRBJ2-1 | TRBV20-1 | TGCAGTGCGCTCCGCGGGGAGCAGTTCTTC | CSALRGEQFF
NA | TRBD1 | TRBJ1-5 | TRBV2 | TGTGCCAGCAGTCCGTCGGGACAGGGGGGTAATCAGCCCCAGCATTTT | CASSPSGQGGNQPQHF
NA | NA | TRBJ1-1 | TRBV29-1 | TGCAGCGTGGGCCACGGAATTGTGAACACTGAAGCTTTCTTT | CSVGHGIVNTEAFF